This T cell receptor (beta chain) was documented in a study of T cells after yellow fever vaccination. Study summary: Preparation used SMART-Seq v4 Ultra Low Input for the low-cell-number fractions.

Trimming at V came to 4 bases and at J to 0 bases, leaving 5 bases not matched to a gene. From germline, CDR1 is LGHNA and CDR2 YSLEER. The CDR3 is made up of 15 amino acids. Template switching by 5'RACE produced TCR cDNA, adding a universal primer site and UMIs. TCRdb re-derived calls from the 5' RACE reads in MiXCR, one entry per CDR3 protein. The repertoire has fewer than 450,000 distinct CDR3 sequences, roughly 7.5% of them found once; the top ten carry around 17%. Study findings and constraints: A minor fraction of clonotypes spanned both CD4 and CD8 compartments.

About this clonotype: Its matching antigen is unknown.

J is TRBJ1-1 and V is TRBV4-3; 7 bases map to TRBD1. The sequencing used PBMCs, collected about 49 days after the first yellow fever vaccination. The receptor comes from a man younger than 35 who received the YFV17D yellow fever vaccine. DNA of the CDR3: TGCGCCAGCAGCCGAGACAGGGTCCTGAACACTGAAGCTTTCTTT. The encoded protein is CASSRDRVLNTEAFF.